The 30 T cell receptor beta chains below were found in one sample sequenced in a study of OX40 agonist ivuxolimab in advanced cancers. Sequencing used immunoSEQ multiplex PCR; TCRdb keeps in-frame clones, though not all of them. The sample records some 8,000 clones, approximately 84% being singletons. Sequencing was performed on CD4+ or CD8+ T cells sorted from blood, taken in a trial of the OX40 agonist ivuxolimab. These receptors were obtained from an adult with an advanced solid tumor such as melanoma, head and neck, liver or kidney cancer.

For the CDR3, the DNA is TGTGCCACCAGCAGAGTAAGACTAGCTCCGGAGACCCAGTACTTC. It codes for CATSRVRLAPETQYF. The rearrangement uses TRBV15 and TRBJ2-5, with TRBD2 matching 7 bases. Trimming cost V 1 base and J 5 bases; bases outside gene matches: 7. Per the germline V gene, CDR1 is LNHNV and CDR2 is YYDKDF (reference sequence). The CDR3 is 15 amino acids. The whole variable domain, remainder taken from reference TRBV15 and TRBJ2-5, is DAMVIQNPRYQVTQFGKPVTLSCSQTLNHNVMYWYQQKSSQAPKLLFHYYDKDFNNEADTPDNFQSRRPNTSFCFLDIRSPGLGDTAMYLCATSRVRLAPETQYFGPGTRLLVL.

A few counts support this clone. The chain has TRBV9 and TRBJ2-1, with D possibly matching TRBD1 (8 bases). CDR3 length: 14 residues. Trimming took off 0 bases at V and 9 bases at J, with 13 bases between the two ends. Germline V lookup: CDR1 SGDLS, CDR2 YYNGEE. The CDR3 is CASSVEYRGGEQFF. Written as DNA, the CDR3 is TGTGCCAGCAGCGTAGAATACAGGGGGGGTGAGCAGTTCTTC.

The chain is built from TRBV11-3 and TRBJ2-7; weak D call: TRBD2 (5 bases). The length of the CDR3 is 14 residues. Trimming stripped 3 bases from V and 6 bases from J, with 15 bases between. Germline V gene lookup returns CDR1 SGHNT and CDR2 YENEEA. CDR3 DNA sequence: TGTGCCAGCAGCTTCCGTGGGCCGGGGAGCGAGCAGTACTTC. Protein product: CASSFRGPGSEQYF. The full variable domain, rest sourced from reference TRBV11-3 and TRBJ2-7, is EAGVVQSPRYKIIEKKQPVAFWCNPISGHNTLYWYLQNLGQGPELLIRYENEEAVDDSQLPKDRFSAERLKGVDSTLKIQPAELGDSAVYLCASSFRGPGSEQYFGPGTRLTVT.

V and J are TRBV11-2 and TRBJ1-3; D is ambiguous. The CDR3 totals 17 residues. The V end lost 3 bases, the J end lost 2 bases, and 17 bases lay between the germline ends. The germline V gene encodes CDR1 SGHAT and CDR2 FQNNGV. For the CDR3, the DNA is TGTGCCAGCAGCTTTCCCGTACAGCCGCTCGCTGGAAACACCATATATTTT. Translating it yields CASSFPVQPLAGNTIYF. Supplemented by reference TRBV11-2 and TRBJ1-3, the full variable domain reads EAGVAQSPRYKIIEKRQSVAFWCNPISGHATLYWYQQILGQGPKLLIQFQNNGVVDDSQLPKDRFSAERLKGVDSTLKIQPAKLEDSAVYLCASSFPVQPLAGNTIYFGEGSWLTVV.

The chain carries TRBV28 and TRBJ2-7; D might be TRBD1 (5 bases). The CDR3 length is 14 residues. Trimming pared 3 bases from V and 2 bases from J, leaving 11 bases between. CDR1 and CDR2 (germline): MDHEN, SYDVKM. The CDR3 region has the DNA TGTGCCAGCAGTTTTTTCAGGGAAACCTACGAGCAGTACTTC. Amino acids: CASSFFRETYEQYF.

The chain is built from TRBV27 and TRBJ2-1; D might be TRBD1 (5 bases). The CDR3 contains 15 residues. The germline gives CDR1 MNHEY, CDR2 SMNVEV (reference sequence). V gave up 1 base and J gave up 0 bases, with 7 bases separating them. CDR3 DNA sequence: TGTGCCAGCAGTTTATTGGACATCTCCTACAATGAGCAGTTCTTC. This translates into CASSLLDISYNEQFF.

V gene TRBV27 combines with J gene TRBJ2-7, with TRBD1 matching over 7 bases. Trimming cost V 6 bases and J 2 bases; bases outside gene matches: 4. The CDR3 runs 13 residues. Per the germline V gene, CDR1 is MNHEY and CDR2 is SMNVEV (reference sequence). The CDR3 spells CASSFGQAYEQYF. CDR3 DNA: TGTGCCAGCAGCTTTGGACAGGCCTACGAGCAGTACTTC.

V and J are TRBV9 and TRBJ2-3; D uncertain. Germline lookup yields CDR1 SGDLS and CDR2 YYNGEE. Trimming pared 4 bases from V and 2 bases from J, leaving 8 bases between. The CDR3 extends over 13 amino acids. Here the CDR3 DNA reads TGTGCCAGCAGCAAAGACCCCACAGATACGCAGTATTTT. It is translated as CASSKDPTDTQYF.

This clone is a singleton in its sample. The chain links TRBV5-8 to TRBJ2-7; no reliable D call. Germline values: CDR1 SGHTS, CDR2 YDEGEE. The ends were cut back, 0 bases at V and 3 bases at J, with 7 bases in the middle. The CDR3 contains 13 residues. The CDR3 region has the DNA TGTGCCAGCAGCTTGGGCCAGTTCTACGAGCAGTACTTC. This codes for CASSLGQFYEQYF.

V is TRBV30 and J is TRBJ2-1; 10 nucleotides match TRBD2. V dropped 4 bases and J dropped 7; count of bases not matched to a gene: 4. CDR1 GTSNPN and CDR2 SVGIG come from the germline V gene (reference sequence). The length of the CDR3 is 13 residues. In nucleotides, the CDR3 is TGTGCCTGGACTAGCGGGAGCGGGAATGAGCAGTTCTTC. Translation: CAWTSGSGNEQFF.

V gene TRBV28 combines with J gene TRBJ1-3; TRBD1 is a possible D gene (5 bases). The CDR3 has 16 amino acids. Per the germline V gene, CDR1 is MDHEN and CDR2 is SYDVKM. The germline V and J ends were trimmed by 3 bases and 0 bases, with 12 bases remaining between them. In DNA form, the CDR3 reads TGTGCCAGCAGTTTGTTCGGGGGAATCTCTGGAAACACCATATATTTT. It codes for CASSLFGGISGNTIYF.

The chain uses TRBV28 and TRBJ2-7; no reliable D call. V lost 2 bases and J 3 bases, leaving 2 bases between the germline ends. Germline lookup yields CDR1 MDHEN and CDR2 SYDVKM. The CDR3 spans 11 residues. The CDR3 is CASSLLYEQYF. Written as DNA, the CDR3 is TGTGCCAGCAGTTTACTCTACGAGCAGTACTTC.

The V and J genes are TRBV19 and TRBJ2-7; 7 bases line up with TRBD2. After removal of 5 bases from V and 6 bases from J, the junction contained 10 bases not matched to a gene. This CDR3 spans 14 amino acids. Germline CDR1 reads LNHDA; CDR2 reads SQIVND (reference sequence). The CDR3 loop reads CASSPSGMGFEQYF. The CDR3 DNA is TGTGCCAGTAGTCCTAGCGGCATGGGTTTCGAGCAGTACTTC.

The V and J genes are TRBV19 and TRBJ2-1; maybe TRBD2 (6 bases). V was cut by 7 bases and J by 9 bases, with 19 bases left in between. This CDR3 spans 14 amino acids. Germline loops: CDR1 LNHDA, CDR2 SQIVND (reference sequence). Here the CDR3 reads CASTGRLVFGEQFF. Here the CDR3 DNA reads TGTGCCAGTACCGGACGACTAGTATTTGGTGAGCAGTTCTTC.

This chain joins TRBV28 and TRBJ2-2; possibly TRBD1 for D (5 bases). Germline values: CDR1 MDHEN, CDR2 SYDVKM. The CDR3 totals 13 residues. The ends were cut back, 6 bases at V and 7 bases at J, with 12 bases in the middle. CDR3 nucleotide sequence: TGTGCCAGCAGATCTACAGGCTACGGGGAGCTGTTTTTT. Its protein product is CASRSTGYGELFF.

The chain employs TRBV10-3 and TRBJ1-2; D remains unclear. The V end lost 0 bases, the J end lost 8 bases, and 22 bases lay between the germline ends. This CDR3 is built from 17 residues. Per the germline V gene, CDR1 is ENHRY and CDR2 is SYGVKD. CDR3 in amino acids: CAISESGFSGPDEGYTF. The CDR3 DNA follows: TGTGCCATCAGTGAGTCGGGTTTTTCAGGACCGGACGAGGGCTACACCTTC.

This clone rates as medium-sized. V is TRBV19 and J is TRBJ2-2, with D possibly being TRBD1 or TRBD2 (6 bases each). V was pared by 7 bases and J by 4 bases, with 13 bases between. The CDR3 consists of 14 residues. Germline V gene data show CDR1 as LNHDA and CDR2 as SQIVND (reference sequence). CDR3 DNA sequence: TGTGCCAGTACACCCCCGGGGGCCACCGGGGAGCTGTTTTTT. Its protein is CASTPPGATGELFF.

The rearrangement uses TRBV15 and TRBJ1-5; D may be TRBD1 (6 bases). The germline V gene has CDR1 LNHNV and CDR2 YYDKDF (reference sequence). V lost 2 bases, J lost 6 bases, and 11 bases lay in between. This CDR3 has 14 residues. CDR3 in amino acids: CATSRRGGAQPQHF. The CDR3 bases are TGTGCCACCAGCAGAAGGGGGGGGGCTCAGCCCCAGCATTTT.

This chain uses TRBV13 with TRBJ2-5, with D unresolved. CDR1 and CDR2 from the germline V gene are PRHDT and FYEKMQ (reference sequence). The CDR3 is 16 residues long. The germline V and J ends were trimmed by 0 bases and 7 bases, with 18 bases remaining between them. The DNA of the CDR3 is TGTGCCAGCAGCTTAGGCTCTGGTGCCCCAAGAGGGACCCAGTACTTC. Its translation: CASSLGSGAPRGTQYF.

The chain recombines TRBV5-6 with TRBJ2-7, with 7 bases that match TRBD2. V shed 4 bases and J 0 bases; nucleotides not matched to a gene: 13. CDR3 length: 17 residues. CDR1 and CDR2 from the germline V gene are SGHDT and YYEEEE. The CDR3, as DNA: TGTGCCAGCAGCCCTCTAGCGGACCGATTCAGCTCCTACGAGCAGTACTTC. Protein product: CASSPLADRFSSYEQYF.

This chain connects TRBV13 to TRBJ2-7; 8 nucleotides line up with TRBD1. Germline-derived CDR1 and CDR2 are PRHDT and FYEKMQ (reference sequence). The CDR3 contains 13 residues. Losses at the gene ends were 6 bases for V and 6 bases for J; bases not matched to a gene: 7. The CDR3 nucleotides are TGTGCCAGCAGTGGGCGACAGGGGCCCGAGCAGTACTTC. This encodes CASSGRQGPEQYF.

The V and J genes are TRBV2 and TRBJ1-5; 7 bases align to TRBD1. The CDR3 length is 15 residues. J lost 4 bases, V lost 2 bases, and 5 bases had no gene match. Germline-derived CDR1 and CDR2 are SNHLY and FYNNEI. CDR3 DNA sequence: TGTGCCAGCAGTGAAAGAACAGGGGAAAATCAGCCCCAGCATTTT. Translation: CASSERTGENQPQHF.

The CDR3 bases are TGTGCCAGCAGCGCCATAGGGGGAGCGGCCGCAGGCGGCTACGAGCAGTACTTC. Translated, it gives CASSAIGGAAAGGYEQYF. The J gene is TRBJ2-7, the V gene TRBV7-9; a weak D match, TRBD1 (6 bases). The CDR3 spans 18 residues. Per the germline V gene, CDR1 is SEHNR and CDR2 is FQNEAQ (reference sequence). Trimming took 5 bases from V and 3 from J, leaving 26 bases between them.

This clone was found once. The CDR3 nucleotides are TGTGCCAGCAGTTTTCTAGCGGGAGGGCCCGACAAGCAGTACTTC. This translates into CASSFLAGGPDKQYF. The J gene is TRBJ2-7, the V gene TRBV27, with 12 bases aligning to TRBD2. The CDR3 extends over 15 amino acids. V dropped 3 bases and J dropped 8; count of bases not matched to a gene: 8. CDR1 and CDR2 (germline): MNHEY, SMNVEV (reference sequence).

The chain combines TRBV7-9 with TRBJ2-3; D gene uncertain. The germline gives CDR1 SEHNR, CDR2 FQNEAQ (reference sequence). The CDR3 runs 12 residues. Trimming removed 5 bases from V and 6 bases from J, with 9 bases in between. The CDR3 DNA reads TGTGCCAGCAGCCCGGGTTCGGATACGCAGTATTTT. Protein product: CASSPGSDTQYF.

The rearrangement joins TRBV9 to TRBJ1-1; TRBD1 matches at 8 bases. The germline V gene has CDR1 SGDLS and CDR2 YYNGEE. J gave up 7 bases and V 3 bases, and 5 bases lay outside the gene matches. This CDR3 has 13 amino acids. The CDR3 nucleotides read TGTGCCAGCAGCGGCCAGGGGGCGAATGAAGCTTTCTTT. The encoded protein is CASSGQGANEAFF.

The CDR3 is CASSQEVGLAGPRGEQYF. The CDR3 DNA is TGCGCCAGCAGCCAAGAAGTGGGGCTAGCGGGTCCTCGGGGCGAGCAGTACTTC. V gene TRBV4-1 combines with J gene TRBJ2-7; 8 positions agree with TRBD2. With 0 bases clipped from V and 6 bases from J, the junction kept 16 bases outside the gene matches. The CDR3 has 18 residues. The germline V gene has CDR1 MGHRA and CDR2 YSYEKL.

The chain carries TRBV4-1 and TRBJ2-7, with no clear D. CDR3 length: 13 amino acids. Germline-derived CDR1 and CDR2 are MGHRA and YSYEKL. V was trimmed by 4 bases and J by 6 bases, leaving 13 bases between them. The CDR3 sequence: CASSRLIEAEQYF. CDR3 coding DNA: TGCGCCAGCAGCCGTTTAATAGAGGCCGAGCAGTACTTC.

The J gene is TRBJ2-7, the V gene TRBV29-1; D tentatively reads TRBD1 or TRBD2 (5 bases each). The V gene's germline CDR1 is SQVTM and CDR2 ANQGSEA. The CDR3 has 13 residues. Between the trimmed V and J ends, which lost 4 bases and 1 base, there was a span of 11 bases. The CDR3 loop is CSVARDGSYEQYF. In nucleotides, the CDR3 is TGCAGCGTTGCCCGGGACGGGTCCTACGAGCAGTACTTC.

V gene TRBV28 combines with J gene TRBJ2-3; D may be TRBD1 (6 bases). Trimming removed 5 bases at V and 6 bases at J, with 24 bases between. The CDR3 covers 17 residues. Germline V gene data show CDR1 as MDHEN and CDR2 as SYDVKM. CDR3 in DNA: TGTGCCAGCAGTCCATCGGGACATATCCAGCGAATCGATACGCAGTATTTT. This translates into CASSPSGHIQRIDTQYF.